This T cell receptor (beta chain) was identified during a study of CD8 T cells in Susac syndrome. The authors reverse transcribed roughly 0.5 to 1 ug RNA with random hexamers. TCRdb reanalysed the immunoSEQ multiplex PCR reads using MiXCR and keeps one entry per CDR3 protein. The sample has some 110,000 distinct CDR3 sequences, under 96% seen once. After removal of 4 bases from V and 7 bases from J, the junction contained 8 bases not matched to a gene. Germline V gene data show CDR1 as SGHRS and CDR2 as YFSETQ. There are 14 residues in the CDR3. The TCR comes from a human donor with Susac syndrome. The chain carries TRBV5-1 and TRBJ2-7, with 10 bases aligning to TRBD2. The specimen sequenced was CD4+ T cells from PBMCs. CDR3 sequence: CASSLGTSAAEQYF. CDR3 coding DNA: TGCGCCAGCAGCCTTGGGACTAGCGCAGCGGAGCAGTACTTC.